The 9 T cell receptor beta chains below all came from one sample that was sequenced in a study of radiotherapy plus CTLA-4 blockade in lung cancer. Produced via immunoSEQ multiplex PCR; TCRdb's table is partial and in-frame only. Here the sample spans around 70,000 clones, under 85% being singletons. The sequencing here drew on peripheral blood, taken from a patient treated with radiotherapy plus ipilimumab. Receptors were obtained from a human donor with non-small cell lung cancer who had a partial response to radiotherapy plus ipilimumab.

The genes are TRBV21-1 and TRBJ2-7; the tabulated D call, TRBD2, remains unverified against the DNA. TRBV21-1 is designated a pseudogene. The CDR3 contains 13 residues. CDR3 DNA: TGTGCCAGCAGCTTTCCTGAGGGGGGGGAGCAGTACTTC. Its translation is CASSFPEGGEQYF.

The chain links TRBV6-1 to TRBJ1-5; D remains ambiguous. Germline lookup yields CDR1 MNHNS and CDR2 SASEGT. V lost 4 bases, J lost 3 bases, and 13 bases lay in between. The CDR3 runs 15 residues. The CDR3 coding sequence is TGTGCCAGCAGTGTGGAACAGAGCTACAATCAGCCCCAGCATTTT. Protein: CASSVEQSYNQPQHF.

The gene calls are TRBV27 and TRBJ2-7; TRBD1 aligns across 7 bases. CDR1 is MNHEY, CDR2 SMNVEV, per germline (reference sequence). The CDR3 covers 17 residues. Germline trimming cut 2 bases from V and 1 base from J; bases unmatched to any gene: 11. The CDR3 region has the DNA TGTGCCAGCAGTTTAGGGGAACAGGGGCAGTTTTCCTACGAGCAGTACTTC. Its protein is CASSLGEQGQFSYEQYF.

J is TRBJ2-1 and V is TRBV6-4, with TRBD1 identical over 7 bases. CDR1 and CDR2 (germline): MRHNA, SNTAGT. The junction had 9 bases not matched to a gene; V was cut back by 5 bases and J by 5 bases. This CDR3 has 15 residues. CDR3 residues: CASSRNRDRNNEQFF. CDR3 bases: TGTGCCAGCAGTCGCAACAGGGACAGAAACAATGAGCAGTTCTTC.

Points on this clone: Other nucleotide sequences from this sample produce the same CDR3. CDR3 residues: CASSPRDRSYEQYF. As DNA, the CDR3 is TGTGCCAGCAGCCCCCGGGACAGGTCCTACGAGCAGTACTTC. V and J are TRBV7-9 and TRBJ2-7; 8 bases agree with TRBD1. This CDR3 has 14 amino acids. After removal of 5 bases from V and 1 base from J, the junction contained 4 bases not matched to a gene. Per the germline V gene, CDR1 is SEHNR and CDR2 is FQNEAQ (reference sequence).

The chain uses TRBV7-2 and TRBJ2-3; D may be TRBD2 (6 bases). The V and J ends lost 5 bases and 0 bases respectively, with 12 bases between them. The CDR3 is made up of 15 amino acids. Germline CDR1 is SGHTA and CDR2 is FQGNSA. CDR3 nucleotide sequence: TGTGCCAGCAGCCCTGGAAGCGGGAGCACAGATACGCAGTATTTT. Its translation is CASSPGSGSTDTQYF.

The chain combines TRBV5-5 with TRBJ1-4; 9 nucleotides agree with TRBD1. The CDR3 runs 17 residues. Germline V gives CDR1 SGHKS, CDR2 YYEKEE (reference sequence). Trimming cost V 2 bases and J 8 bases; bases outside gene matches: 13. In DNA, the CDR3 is TGTGCCAGCAGCTTCCGGGGACAGGGAAGAATGGACGAAAAACTGTTTTTT. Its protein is CASSFRGQGRMDEKLFF.

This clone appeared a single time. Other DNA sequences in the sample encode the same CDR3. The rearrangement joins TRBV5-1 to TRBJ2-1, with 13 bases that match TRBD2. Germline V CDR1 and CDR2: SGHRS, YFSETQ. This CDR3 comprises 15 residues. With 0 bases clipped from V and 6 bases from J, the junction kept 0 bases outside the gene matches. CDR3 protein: CASSLGLAGGNEQFF. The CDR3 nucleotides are TGCGCCAGCAGCTTGGGACTAGCGGGGGGCAATGAGCAGTTCTTC.

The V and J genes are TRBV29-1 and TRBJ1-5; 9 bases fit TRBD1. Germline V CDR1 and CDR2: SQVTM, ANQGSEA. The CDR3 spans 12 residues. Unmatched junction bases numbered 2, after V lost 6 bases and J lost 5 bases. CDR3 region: CSVRTGDQPQHF. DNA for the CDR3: TGCAGCGTGAGGACAGGGGATCAGCCCCAGCATTTT.